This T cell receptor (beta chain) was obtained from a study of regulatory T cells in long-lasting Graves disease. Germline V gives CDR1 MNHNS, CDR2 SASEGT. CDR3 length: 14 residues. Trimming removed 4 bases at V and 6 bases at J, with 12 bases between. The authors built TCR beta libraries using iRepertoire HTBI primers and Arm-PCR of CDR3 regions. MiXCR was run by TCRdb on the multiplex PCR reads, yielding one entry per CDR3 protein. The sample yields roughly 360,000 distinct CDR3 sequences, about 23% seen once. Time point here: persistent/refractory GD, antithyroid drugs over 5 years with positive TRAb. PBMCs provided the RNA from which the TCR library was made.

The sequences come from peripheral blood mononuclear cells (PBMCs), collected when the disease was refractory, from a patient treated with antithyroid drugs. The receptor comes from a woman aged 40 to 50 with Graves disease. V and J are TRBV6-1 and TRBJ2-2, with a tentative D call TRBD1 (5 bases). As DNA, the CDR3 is TGTGCCAGCAGTGTGCCAGGGAAAGCCGGGGAGCTGTTTTTT. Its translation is CASSVPGKAGELFF.